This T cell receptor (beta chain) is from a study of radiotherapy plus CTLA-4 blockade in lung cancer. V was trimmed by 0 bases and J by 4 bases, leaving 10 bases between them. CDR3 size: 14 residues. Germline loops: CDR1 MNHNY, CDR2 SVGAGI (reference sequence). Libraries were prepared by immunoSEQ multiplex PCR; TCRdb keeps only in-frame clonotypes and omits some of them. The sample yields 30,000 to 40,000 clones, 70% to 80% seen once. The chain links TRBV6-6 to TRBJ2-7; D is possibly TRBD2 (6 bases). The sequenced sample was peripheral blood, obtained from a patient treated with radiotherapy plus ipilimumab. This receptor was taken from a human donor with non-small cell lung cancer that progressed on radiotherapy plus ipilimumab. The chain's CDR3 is CASSYSGRLYEQYF. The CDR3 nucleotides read TGTGCCAGCAGTTACTCTGGGAGGCTGTACGAGCAGTACTTC.